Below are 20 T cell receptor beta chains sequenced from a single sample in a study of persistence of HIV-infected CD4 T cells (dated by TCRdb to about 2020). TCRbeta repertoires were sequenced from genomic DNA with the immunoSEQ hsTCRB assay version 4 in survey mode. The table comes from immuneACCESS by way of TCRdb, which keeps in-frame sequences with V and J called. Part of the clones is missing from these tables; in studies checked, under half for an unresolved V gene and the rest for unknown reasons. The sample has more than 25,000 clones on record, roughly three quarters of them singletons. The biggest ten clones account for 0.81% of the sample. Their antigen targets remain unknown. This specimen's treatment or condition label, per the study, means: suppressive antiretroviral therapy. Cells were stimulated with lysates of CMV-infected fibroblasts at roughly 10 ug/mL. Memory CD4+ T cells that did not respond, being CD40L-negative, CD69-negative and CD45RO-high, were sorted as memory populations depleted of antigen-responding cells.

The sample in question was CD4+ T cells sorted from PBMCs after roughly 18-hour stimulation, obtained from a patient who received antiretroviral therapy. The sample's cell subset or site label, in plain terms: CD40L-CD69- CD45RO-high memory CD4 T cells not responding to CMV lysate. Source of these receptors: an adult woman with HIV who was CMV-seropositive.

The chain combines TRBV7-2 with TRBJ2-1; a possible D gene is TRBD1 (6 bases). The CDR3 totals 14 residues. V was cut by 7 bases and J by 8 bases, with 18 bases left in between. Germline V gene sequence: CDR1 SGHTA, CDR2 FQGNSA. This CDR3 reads CASKRTRGVDEQFF. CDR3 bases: TGTGCCAGCAAGAGAACCAGGGGAGTTGATGAGCAGTTCTTC.

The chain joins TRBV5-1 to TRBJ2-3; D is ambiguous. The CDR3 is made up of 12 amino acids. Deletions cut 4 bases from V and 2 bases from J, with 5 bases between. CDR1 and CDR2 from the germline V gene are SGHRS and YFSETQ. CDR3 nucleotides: TGCGCCAGCAGCCCACCCACAGATACGCAGTATTTT. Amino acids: CASSPPTDTQYF.

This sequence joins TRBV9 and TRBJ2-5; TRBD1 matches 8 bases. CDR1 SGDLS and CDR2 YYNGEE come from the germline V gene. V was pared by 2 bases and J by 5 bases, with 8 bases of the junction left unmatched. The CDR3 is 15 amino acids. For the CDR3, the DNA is TGTGCCAGCAGCGTTCAGGGGGCGCAGTGGGAGACCCAGTACTTC. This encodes CASSVQGAQWETQYF.

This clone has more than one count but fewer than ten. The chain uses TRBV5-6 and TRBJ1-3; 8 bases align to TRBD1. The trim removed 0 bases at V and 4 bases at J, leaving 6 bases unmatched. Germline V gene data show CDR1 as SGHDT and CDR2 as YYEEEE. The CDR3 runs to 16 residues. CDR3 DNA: TGTGCCAGCAGCTTGGGGGGACAGGTCACAGGAAACACCATATATTTT. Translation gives CASSLGGQVTGNTIYF.

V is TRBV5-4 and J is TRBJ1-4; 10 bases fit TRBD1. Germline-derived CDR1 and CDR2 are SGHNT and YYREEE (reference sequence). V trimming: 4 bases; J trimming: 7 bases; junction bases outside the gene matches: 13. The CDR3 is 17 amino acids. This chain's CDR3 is CASSLILAGQGGEKLFF. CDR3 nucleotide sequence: TGTGCCAGCAGCCTCATTCTAGCCGGACAGGGGGGTGAAAAACTGTTTTTT.

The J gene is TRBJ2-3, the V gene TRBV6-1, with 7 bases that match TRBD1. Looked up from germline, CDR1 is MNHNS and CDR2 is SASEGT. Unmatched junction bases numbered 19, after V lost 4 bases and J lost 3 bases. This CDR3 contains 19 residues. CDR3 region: CASSGPVLLTGVGTDTQYF. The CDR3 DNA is TGTGCCAGCAGTGGTCCAGTGCTCCTTACAGGGGTCGGGACAGATACGCAGTATTTT.

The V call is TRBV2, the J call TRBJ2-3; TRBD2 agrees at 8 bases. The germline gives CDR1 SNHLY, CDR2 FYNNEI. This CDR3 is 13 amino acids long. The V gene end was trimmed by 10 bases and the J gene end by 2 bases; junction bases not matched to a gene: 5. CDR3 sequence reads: CATGGGITDTQYF. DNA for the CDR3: TGTGCCACCGGGGGGGGGATCACAGATACGCAGTATTTT.

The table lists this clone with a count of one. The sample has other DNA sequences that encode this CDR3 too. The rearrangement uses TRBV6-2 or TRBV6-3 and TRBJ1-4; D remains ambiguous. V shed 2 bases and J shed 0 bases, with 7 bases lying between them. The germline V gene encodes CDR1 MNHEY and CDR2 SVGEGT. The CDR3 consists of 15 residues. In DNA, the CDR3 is TGTGCCAGCAGTTACCTGCTATCAACTAATGAAAAACTGTTTTTT. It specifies CASSYLLSTNEKLFF.

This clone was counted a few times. The chain's CDR3 is CASSSTTGRPGNTIYF. The DNA of the CDR3 is TGTGCCAGTAGTTCCACGACAGGGCGCCCTGGAAACACCATATATTTT. This rearrangement joins TRBV19 to TRBJ1-3; 7 bases fit TRBD1. J gave up 2 bases and V 5 bases, and 9 bases lay outside the gene matches. This CDR3 has 16 residues. CDR1 is LNHDA and CDR2 is SQIVND in the germline V gene (reference sequence).

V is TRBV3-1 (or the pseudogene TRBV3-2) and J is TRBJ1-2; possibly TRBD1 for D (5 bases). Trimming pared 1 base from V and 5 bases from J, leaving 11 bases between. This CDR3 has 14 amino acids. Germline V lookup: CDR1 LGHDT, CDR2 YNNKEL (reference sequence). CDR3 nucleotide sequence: TGTGCCAGCAGCCAAGTAAGACAGACTTATGGCTACACCTTC. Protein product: CASSQVRQTYGYTF.

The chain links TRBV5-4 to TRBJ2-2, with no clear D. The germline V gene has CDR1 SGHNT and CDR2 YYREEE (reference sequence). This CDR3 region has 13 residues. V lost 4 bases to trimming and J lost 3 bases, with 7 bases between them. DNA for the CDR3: TGTGCCAGCAGCCGCGGTTACACCGGGGAGCTGTTTTTT. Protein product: CASSRGYTGELFF.

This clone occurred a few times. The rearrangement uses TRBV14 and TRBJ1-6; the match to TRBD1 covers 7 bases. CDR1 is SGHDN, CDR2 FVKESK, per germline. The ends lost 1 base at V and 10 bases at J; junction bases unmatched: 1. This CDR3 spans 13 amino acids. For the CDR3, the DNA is TGTGCCAGCAGCCAAGTAGGGGGCTCACCCCTCCACTTT. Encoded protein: CASSQVGGSPLHF.

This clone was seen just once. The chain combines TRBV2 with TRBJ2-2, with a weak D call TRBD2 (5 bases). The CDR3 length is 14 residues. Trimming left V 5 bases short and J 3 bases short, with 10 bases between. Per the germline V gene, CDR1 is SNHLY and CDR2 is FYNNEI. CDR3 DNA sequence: TGTGCCAGCAGTAGCGGACGGGACACCGGGGAGCTGTTTTTT. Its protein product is CASSSGRDTGELFF. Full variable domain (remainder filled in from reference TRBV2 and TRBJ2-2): EPEVTQTPSHQVTQMGQEVILRCVPISNHLYFYWYRQILGQKVEFLVSFYNNEISEKSEIFDDQFSVERPDGSNFTLKIRSTKLEDSAMYFCASSSGRDTGELFFGEGSRLTVL.

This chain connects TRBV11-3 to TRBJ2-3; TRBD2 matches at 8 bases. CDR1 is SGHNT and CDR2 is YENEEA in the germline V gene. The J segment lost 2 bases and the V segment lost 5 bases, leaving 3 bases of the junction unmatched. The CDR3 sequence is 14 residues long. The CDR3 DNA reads TGTGCCAGCAGCCCCGGGGGGGCCACAGATACGCAGTATTTT. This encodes CASSPGGATDTQYF.

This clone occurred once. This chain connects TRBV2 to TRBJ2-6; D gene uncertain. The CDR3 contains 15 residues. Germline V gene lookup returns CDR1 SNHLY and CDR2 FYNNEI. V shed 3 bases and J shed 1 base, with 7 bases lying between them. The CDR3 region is CASSDRASGANVLTF. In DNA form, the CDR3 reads TGTGCCAGCAGTGATCGAGCATCTGGGGCCAACGTCCTGACTTTC.

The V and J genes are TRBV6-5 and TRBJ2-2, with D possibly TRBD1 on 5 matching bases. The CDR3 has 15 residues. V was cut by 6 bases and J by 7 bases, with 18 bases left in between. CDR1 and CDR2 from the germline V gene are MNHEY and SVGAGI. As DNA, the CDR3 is TGTGCCAGCAGCTCCACCATGGGGCTCATCGGGGAGCTGTTTTTT. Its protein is CASSSTMGLIGELFF.

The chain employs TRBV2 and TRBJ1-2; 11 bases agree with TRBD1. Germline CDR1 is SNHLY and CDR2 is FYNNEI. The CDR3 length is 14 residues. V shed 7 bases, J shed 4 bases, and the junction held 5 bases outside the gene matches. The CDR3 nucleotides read TGTGCCAGCACGGGACAGGGGGTTGCCTATGGCTACACCTTC. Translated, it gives CASTGQGVAYGYTF.

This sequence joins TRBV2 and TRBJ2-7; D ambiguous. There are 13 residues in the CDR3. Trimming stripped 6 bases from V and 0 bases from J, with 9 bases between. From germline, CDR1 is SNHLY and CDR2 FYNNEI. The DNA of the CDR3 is TGTGCCAGCAGCCAGGATTCCTCCTACGAGCAGTACTTC. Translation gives CASSQDSSYEQYF. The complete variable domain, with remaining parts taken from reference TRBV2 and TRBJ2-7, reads EPEVTQTPSHQVTQMGQEVILRCVPISNHLYFYWYRQILGQKVEFLVSFYNNEISEKSEIFDDQFSVERPDGSNFTLKIRSTKLEDSAMYFCASSQDSSYEQYFGPGTRLTVT.

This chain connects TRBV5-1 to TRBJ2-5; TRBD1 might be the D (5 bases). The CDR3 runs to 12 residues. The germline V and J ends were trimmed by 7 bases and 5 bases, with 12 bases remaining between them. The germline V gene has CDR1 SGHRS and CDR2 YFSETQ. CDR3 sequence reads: CASAAGSETQYF. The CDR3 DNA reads TGCGCCAGCGCCGCAGGGTCGGAGACCCAGTACTTC.

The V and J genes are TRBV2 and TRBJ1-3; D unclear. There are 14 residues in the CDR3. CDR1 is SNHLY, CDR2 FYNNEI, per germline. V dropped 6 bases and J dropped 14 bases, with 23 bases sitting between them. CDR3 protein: CASRVSQVVEKVYF. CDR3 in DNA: TGTGCCAGCAGAGTGAGTCAGGTAGTGGAGAAGGTATATTTT.